The clone carrying this TCR beta chain showed up many times. What it binds is unknown. It was with a sample-barcoded 5' primer and a J-beta primer mix that a second PCR of roughly 6 to 12 cycles was run. TCRdb reanalysed the 5' RACE reads using MiXCR and keeps one entry per CDR3 protein. The data contain approximately 680,000 distinct CDR3 sequences, about 30% of them seen just once; the ten biggest clones take up less than 20%. The CDR3 totals 14 residues. Germline loops: CDR1 SEHNR, CDR2 FQNEAQ (reference sequence). Trimming left V 1 base short and J 5 bases short, with 12 bases between. This sample is part of a study of blood T cells in healthy people across ages. Whole-study context: About one barcoded beta molecule per two T cells came from capture by template switching. General study findings and limits: Older age coincided with a roughly linear decline in TCR beta diversity per million T cells. Calculation of diversity from one million T cells yielded estimates considered to be underestimates.

No fewer than 7 million PBMCs went into each sample. This clonotype originated in a woman of 80 years or more in good health. This rearrangement joins TRBV7-9 to TRBJ2-7, with D possibly matching TRBD2 (6 bases). Sample: blood. CDR3 nucleotide sequence: TGTGCCAGCAGCTTAGGCGGGGCCGTACACGAGCAGTACTTC. Its translation is CASSLGGAVHEQYF.